These 11 T cell receptor beta chains share one sample of origin, sequenced in a study of graft-versus-host responses after intestinal transplantation. Intraepithelial and lamina propria lymphocytes were isolated from graft specimens. TCRdb's copy holds only in-frame clones and misses some; the assay was immunoSEQ multiplex PCR. The sample holds about 37,000 clones; approximately 86% are singletons and the top ten take approximately 18%. Specimen: ileum tissue, collected around 200 days after intestinal transplant. Receptors were obtained from a human patient who received an intestinal transplant, so some T cells may come from the graft donor.

This chain connects TRBV27 to TRBJ2-5; D gene unclear. Trimming took off 4 bases at V and 0 bases at J, with 6 bases between the two ends. Germline loops: CDR1 MNHEY, CDR2 SMNVEV (reference sequence). The CDR3 spans 13 residues. The chain's CDR3 is CASSSHYQETQYF. For the CDR3, the DNA is TGTGCCAGCAGTTCCCATTACCAAGAGACCCAGTACTTC.

The rearrangement links TRBV13 to TRBJ2-4, with D tentatively TRBD1 (5 bases). Germline assignment: CDR1 PRHDT and CDR2 FYEKMQ (reference sequence). The CDR3 is 16 amino acids. Between the trimmed V and J ends, which lost 0 bases and 0 bases, there was a span of 9 bases. CDR3 in DNA: TGTGCCAGCAGCTTAGGCAGGGAACTAGCCAAAAACATTCAGTACTTC. Its translation is CASSLGRELAKNIQYF.

The gene calls are TRBV28 and TRBJ2-7, with 7 bases that match TRBD1. Per the germline V gene, CDR1 is MDHEN and CDR2 is SYDVKM. The CDR3 totals 14 residues. The J segment lost 0 bases and the V segment lost 5 bases, leaving 4 bases of the junction unmatched. CDR3 in DNA: TGTGCCAGCAGTGACAGGGAAGGCTCCTACGAGCAGTACTTC. Translated, it gives CASSDREGSYEQYF.

The CDR3 loop is CASSTDRGSEKLFF. CDR3 coding DNA: TGTGCCAGCAGTACCGACAGGGGTAGTGAAAAACTGTTTTTT. The chain recombines TRBV6-5 with TRBJ1-4, with 8 bases that match TRBD1. The germline CDR1 and CDR2 sequences are MNHEY and SVGAGI. The CDR3 length is 14 residues. The ends lost 5 bases at V and 7 bases at J; junction bases unmatched: 6.

The chain recombines TRBV15 with TRBJ1-1; the D gene is possibly TRBD1 (6 bases). Germline CDR1 and CDR2: LNHNV and YYDKDF (reference sequence). There are 15 residues in the CDR3. V was clipped by 1 base and J by 1 base, with 10 bases between them. CDR3 nucleotides: TGTGCCACCAGCAGAGGGGGGGCCTCGAACACTGAAGCTTTCTTT. It yields the protein CATSRGGASNTEAFF.

The rearrangement links TRBV11-2 to TRBJ2-7, with D possibly being TRBD1 (6 bases). Between the trimmed V and J ends, which lost 4 bases and 2 bases, there was a span of 9 bases. The CDR3 contains 13 residues. CDR1 and CDR2 (germline): SGHAT, FQNNGV. Here the CDR3 reads CASSSGQTYEQYF. CDR3 in DNA: TGTGCCAGCAGCTCTGGACAGACCTACGAGCAGTACTTC.

This chain connects TRBV5-1 to TRBJ1-2; a possible D gene is TRBD1 (6 bases). The CDR3 sequence is 15 residues long. Germline values: CDR1 SGHRS, CDR2 YFSETQ. V shed 4 bases and J shed 0 bases, with 13 bases lying between them. DNA of the CDR3: TGCGCCAGCAGCCGAGACAGGAATACTAACTATGGCTACACCTTC. It specifies CASSRDRNTNYGYTF.

The chain combines TRBV7-9 with TRBJ2-7; tentatively, D is TRBD1 or TRBD2 (5 bases each). Germline CDR1 SEHNR, CDR2 FQNEAQ (reference sequence). Trimming stripped 5 bases from V and 4 bases from J, with 15 bases between. There are 14 residues in the CDR3. Here the CDR3 DNA reads TGTGCCAGCAGCCCAGCAGCCAGGGAGTACGAGCAGTACTTC. Its protein is CASSPAAREYEQYF.

This rearrangement joins TRBV9 to TRBJ1-2; 10 positions agree with TRBD1. CDR3 size: 15 residues. CDR1 and CDR2 (germline): SGDLS, YYNGEE. The V segment lost 0 bases and the J segment 6 bases; nucleotides outside the gene matches: 5. CDR3: CASSVGPGTGDGYTF. For the CDR3, the DNA is TGTGCCAGCAGCGTAGGGCCCGGGACAGGGGATGGCTACACCTTC.

The chain is built from TRBV28 and TRBJ1-1; the match to TRBD1 covers 7 bases. The germline V gene encodes CDR1 MDHEN and CDR2 SYDVKM. Trimming took 3 bases from V and 5 from J; bases not matched to a gene: 6. This CDR3 has 14 residues. DNA of the CDR3: TGTGCCAGCAGTTTTCCTACAGGGGTTACTGAAGCTTTCTTT. As protein: CASSFPTGVTEAFF. The full variable domain, its missing parts supplied by reference TRBV28 and TRBJ1-1, is DVKVTQSSRYLVKRTGEKVFLECVQDMDHENMFWYRQDPGLGLRLIYFSYDVKMKEKGDIPEGYSVSREKKERFSLILESASTNQTSMYLCASSFPTGVTEAFFGQGTRLTVV.

This clone was found once. CDR3 amino acids: CASSSGGSGQGAPDTQYF. CDR3 sequence (DNA): TGTGCCAGCAGCTCGGGGGGGTCGGGACAGGGGGCCCCAGATACGCAGTATTTT. This rearrangement joins TRBV5-6 to TRBJ2-3; 12 bases are shared with TRBD1. CDR3 length: 18 residues. The germline CDR1 and CDR2 sequences are SGHDT and YYEEEE. The J segment lost 4 bases and the V segment lost 3 bases, leaving 12 bases of the junction unmatched.